Listed below are T cell receptor beta chains from one sample, sequenced in a study of PD-L1 blockade in urothelial cancer. This table comes from immunoSEQ multiplex PCR, and its TCRdb copy is limited to in-frame clones, with some not included. The table shows 44,000 or so clones, with about 91% occurring only once. The sequences come from PBMCs, collected around atezolizumab (anti-PD-L1) treatment. These receptors were obtained from a man aged 80 or over with urothelial cancer. The conserved cysteine and the conserved F or W are not part of the CDR3 here. Each record gives: V gene, clone size, CDR3 protein. For some rows the clone size is stated as once, few or many, or as a class when expanded; others skip it.

>TRBV27|few
ASSRTGYNYGYT
>TRBV4-1|NA
ASRLLPGQSSYEQY
>TRBV7-9|once
ASSSAGTGDNEQF
>TRBV28|NA
ASTTPGQGQPQH
>TRBV5-4|NA
ASSLPPGEGYEQY
>TRBV4-1|NA
ASSQVTTTNYGYT
>TRBV9|NA
ASSVGTSEQY
>TRBV6-5|NA
ASSYLPGSSYEQY
>TRBV19|NA
ASSISGGTQY
>TRBV5-1|NA
ASSSGEGLSNEKLF
>TRBV14|NA
ASSPTGWVTSRQF
>TRBV5-1|once
ASSTQGNSYNEQF
>TRBV7-2|NA
ASSTSSGSSYNEQF
>TRBV12-2|NA
ASRSDRTSGRPNEQF
>TRBV6-1|NA
ASSVTSGRYQETQY
>TRBV6-6|NA
ASSRTDQETQY
>TRBV7-2|NA
ASSLDYTNYGYT
>TRBV5-1|NA
ASSSGTGDNNYGYT
>TRBV5-1|once
ASSYGTDTYEQY
>TRBV7-9|NA
ASSYRHASGKETQY
>TRBV27|NA
ASSLSTGYPTDTQY
>TRBV28|NA
ASRGGTEAF
>TRBV4-3|NA
ASSQDGGSAGGAKNIQY
>TRBV28|NA
ASSLLGGNQPQH
>TRBV7-8|NA
ASSSLEGRSLLDTQY
>TRBV28|NA
ASSPQGYSTYEQY
>TRBV5-1|NA
ASRTAGTGDREQY
>TRBV7-8|NA
ASSLGGAGNPGELF
>TRBV6-1|NA
ASSGPGTETGNTIY
>TRBV2|NA
ASRATGGRGEKLF
>TRBV7-9|few
ASSASQLATEAF
>TRBV7-9|NA
ASSLTGANTGELF
>TRBV5-8|NA
ASWTDSVTEQY
>TRBV6-6|NA
ASRPALAGETDTQY
>TRBV7-2|NA
ASSLGASGTGELF
>TRBV5-1|NA
ASRPPGQGAEQY